A single sample is the source of the 19 T cell receptor beta chains below, sequenced in a study of T cell repertoires in cytomegalovirus infection. TCRdb re-analysed the reads in MiXCR, keeping a single row per CDR3 protein. The table lists 110,000 to 150,000 distinct CDR3 sequences, roughly 32% of them singletons. Their antigens remain unidentified. The material sequenced was CD8+ T cells from cultured PBMCs, taken from culture after CMV antigen stimulation. These receptor sequences come from a human donor in good health (CMV status not recorded). Some clones in this sample may be carry-over from other donors' samples.

This clonotype was observed at least ten times. V and J are TRBV24-1 and TRBJ2-7, with 7 nucleotides matching TRBD1. This CDR3 region has 14 residues. Germline values: CDR1 KGHDR, CDR2 SFDVKD. Trimming cost V 3 bases and J 5 bases; bases outside gene matches: 6. In nucleotides, the CDR3 is TGTGCCACCAGTGATCCCGGGACAGCTCACGAGCAGTACTTC. It codes for CATSDPGTAHEQYF.

This clonotype has only a few counts. The gene calls are TRBV7-6 and TRBJ2-5; D gene uncertain. The CDR3 has 19 residues. The V gene's germline CDR1 is SGHVS and CDR2 FNYEAQ. V lost 2 bases to trimming and J lost 3 bases, with 25 bases between them. The CDR3 loop is CASSLRSWQSSDKEETQYF. Written as DNA, the CDR3 is TGTGCCAGCAGCTTAAGGTCCTGGCAGAGTTCGGATAAGGAAGAGACCCAGTACTTC.

The rearrangement joins TRBV27 to TRBJ2-3; the D is unclear. Trimming left V 1 base short and J 2 bases short, with 4 bases between. This CDR3 region has 13 residues. Germline V gene data show CDR1 as MNHEY and CDR2 as SMNVEV (reference sequence). The CDR3 DNA is TGTGCCAGCAGTTTATTTTACACAGATACGCAGTATTTT. This encodes CASSLFYTDTQYF.

The chain uses TRBV27 and TRBJ2-3; TRBD1 aligns across 8 bases. The ends lost 4 bases at V and 2 bases at J; junction bases unmatched: 5. CDR1 MNHEY and CDR2 SMNVEV come from the germline V gene (reference sequence). The CDR3 sequence is 15 residues long. CDR3 region: CASSSPGGPTDTQYF. The CDR3 nucleotides are TGTGCCAGCAGTTCTCCAGGGGGCCCCACAGATACGCAGTATTTT.

The chain carries TRBV6-5 and TRBJ2-1; TRBD1 matches 12 bases. Germline trimming cut 0 bases from V and 9 bases from J; bases unmatched to any gene: 3. In germline, CDR1 is MNHEY, CDR2 SVGAGI. The CDR3 totals 15 residues. CDR3 region: CASSYSGTGGSEQFF. The CDR3 nucleotides are TGTGCCAGCAGTTACTCGGGGACAGGGGGCTCTGAGCAGTTCTTC.

Here the CDR3 reads CASSLKGRSYEQYF. DNA of the CDR3: TGTGCCAGCAGCTTGAAGGGGCGCTCCTACGAGCAGTACTTC. The rearrangement uses TRBV7-8 and TRBJ2-7; the D gene is possibly TRBD1 (5 bases). Per germline, CDR1 SGHVS and CDR2 FQNEAQ. V was clipped by 3 bases and J by 0 bases, with 9 bases between them. The CDR3 totals 14 residues.

V usage is TRBV27 and J usage is TRBJ2-6; 9 nucleotides match TRBD1. Germline V gene sequence: CDR1 MNHEY, CDR2 SMNVEV (reference sequence). The CDR3 runs 16 residues. Losses at the gene ends were 6 bases for V and 0 bases for J; bases not matched to a gene: 3. The CDR3 here is CASRTGGPSGANVLTF. The DNA for the CDR3 is TGTGCCAGCAGGACAGGGGGTCCCTCTGGGGCCAACGTCCTGACTTTC. The whole variable domain, filled in from reference TRBV27 and TRBJ2-6, reads EAQVTQNPRYLITVTGKKLTVTCSQNMNHEYMSWYRQDPGLGLRQIYYSMNVEVTDKGDVPEGYKVSRKEKRNFPLILESPSPNQTSLYFCASRTGGPSGANVLTFGAGSRLTVL.

This clonotype has at least ten counts. V and J are TRBV7-8 and TRBJ1-1; tentative D call: TRBD1 (5 bases). Trimming left V 1 base short and J 3 bases short, with 9 bases between. CDR1 is SGHVS, CDR2 FQNEAQ, per germline. This CDR3 region has 14 residues. CDR3 region: CASSLGIQDTEAFF. The CDR3 DNA reads as TGTGCCAGCAGCTTAGGGATACAGGACACTGAAGCTTTCTTT. Full variable domain (outside the CDR3, taken from reference TRBV7-8 and TRBJ1-1): GAGVSQSPRYKVAKRGQDVALRCDPISGHVSLFWYQQALGQGPEFLTYFQNEAQLDKSGLPSDRFFAERPEGSVSTLKIQRTQQEDSAVYLCASSLGIQDTEAFFGQGTRLTVV.

This clonotype was seen a handful of times. V is TRBV4-1 and J is TRBJ1-1; D call uncertain. With 1 base removed from V and 1 base from J, the gap between germline ends came to 4 bases. The CDR3 totals 13 residues. Germline V gene sequence: CDR1 MGHRA, CDR2 YSYEKL. The CDR3 reads CASSQARNTEAFF. CDR3 coding DNA: TGCGCCAGCAGCCAAGCCAGGAACACTGAAGCTTTCTTT.

This clonotype was seen ten or more times. The chain couples TRBV7-6 to TRBJ2-7; D is uncertain. Germline CDR1 and CDR2: SGHVS and FNYEAQ. V was trimmed by 6 bases and J by 3 bases, leaving 9 bases between them. CDR3 length equals 12 residues. The CDR3 nucleotides are TGTGCCAGCAGGGGTTCAGACTACGAGCAGTACTTC. Protein sequence: CASRGSDYEQYF.

This rearrangement joins TRBV19 to TRBJ1-1; D is uncertain. The ends were cut back, 3 bases at V and 2 bases at J, with 10 bases in the middle. The length of the CDR3 is 14 residues. CDR1 is LNHDA and CDR2 is SQIVND in the germline V gene (reference sequence). Here the CDR3 reads CASSIHEDNTEAFF. The CDR3 coding sequence is TGTGCCAGTAGTATCCATGAGGACAACACTGAAGCTTTCTTT.

The sample holds a few counts of this clonotype. DNA for the CDR3: TGTGCCAGCAGCTTAGTAATGGGCTCCTACAATGAGCAGTTCTTC. As protein: CASSLVMGSYNEQFF. The V gene is TRBV7-7, the J gene TRBJ2-1, with no clear D. Deletions cut 1 base from V and 0 bases from J, with 7 bases between. Germline V CDR1 and CDR2: SSHAT, FNYEAQ (reference sequence). The CDR3 extends over 15 amino acids.

This clonotype was detected once. The chain couples TRBV5-6 to TRBJ2-7; D is possibly TRBD2 (6 bases). CDR1 and CDR2 from the germline V gene are SGHDT and YYEEEE. V was trimmed by 5 bases and J by 1 base, leaving 13 bases between them. CDR3 length: 14 residues. CDR3 residues: CASSFWGVSYEQYF. The CDR3, as DNA: TGTGCCAGCAGTTTTTGGGGGGTTTCCTACGAGCAGTACTTC.

At least ten counts were recorded for this clonotype. The DNA for the CDR3 is TGTGCTAGTGGAACTGGGGGGACCTACAATGAGCAGTTCTTC. Its translation: CASGTGGTYNEQFF. The chain recombines TRBV12-5 with TRBJ2-1; TRBD2 might be the D (6 bases). Germline V gene sequence: CDR1 LGHNT, CDR2 FRNRAP. V lost 6 bases, J lost 2 bases, and 11 bases lay in between. The CDR3 is 14 residues long.

This chain joins TRBV6-2 or TRBV6-3 and TRBJ2-3; 8 nucleotides align to TRBD2. Germline CDR1 MNHEY, CDR2 SVGEGT. The CDR3 sequence is 15 residues long. J gave up 6 bases and V 9 bases, and 14 bases lay outside the gene matches. The CDR3 DNA sequence: TGTGCCAGGAAGAGCGGGGGCCGGATCGCCGATACGCAGTATTTT. Translated: CARKSGGRIADTQYF.

This clonotype was seen many times. The rearrangement links TRBV7-9 to TRBJ2-3, with D unresolved. Trimming left V 1 base short and J 1 base short, with 9 bases between. CDR1 SEHNR and CDR2 FQNEAQ come from the germline V gene (reference sequence). CDR3 length equals 15 residues. CDR3 residues: CASSLEEDRTDTQYF. CDR3 DNA sequence: TGTGCCAGCAGCTTAGAAGAGGACCGCACAGATACGCAGTATTTT.

This clonotype was detected a few times. The chain carries TRBV27 and TRBJ2-5, with 8 positions matching TRBD1. V lost 4 bases to trimming and J lost 5 bases; unmatched junction nucleotides: 9. Germline V gene lookup returns CDR1 MNHEY and CDR2 SMNVEV (reference sequence). This CDR3 spans 15 amino acids. CDR3 nucleotide sequence: TGTGCCAGCAGTTCGCCCCAGGGGGCAGTGGAGACCCAGTACTTC. This translates into CASSSPQGAVETQYF.

The chain employs TRBV7-9 and TRBJ2-7, with D unresolved. This CDR3 contains 14 residues. The germline V and J ends were trimmed by 5 bases and 2 bases, with 13 bases remaining between them. Germline values: CDR1 SEHNR, CDR2 FQNEAQ (reference sequence). CDR3 residues: CASSAPGPPYEQYF. CDR3 coding DNA: TGTGCCAGCAGCGCACCCGGGCCTCCCTACGAGCAGTACTTC.

This clonotype was detected only a few times. The rearrangement uses TRBV12-3 or TRBV12-4 and TRBJ2-1, with 12 nucleotides matching TRBD2. The CDR3 contains 16 residues. Germline trimming cut 2 bases from V and 8 bases from J; bases unmatched to any gene: 7. The CDR3 sequence is CASSLRLAGGPDEQFF. The CDR3 coding sequence is TGTGCCAGCAGTTTACGGCTAGCGGGGGGGCCCGATGAGCAGTTCTTC.